The text below deals with one T cell receptor (beta chain). Recovery meant two consecutive negative NP/OP PCR tests, professional clearance, or resolved symptoms. The sample is drawn from a study of blood T cell repertoires in COVID-19. Profiling relied on immunoSEQ multiplex PCR, and the TCRdb table lists in-frame clones only, not all of them. The sample includes approximately 290,000 clones, roughly 90% seen only once; the top ten take around 1.1%. Per the germline V gene, CDR1 is SNHLY and CDR2 is FYNNEI. The ends lost 5 bases at V and 4 bases at J; junction bases unmatched: 2. The CDR3 runs 12 residues.

The chain is built from TRBV2 and TRBJ2-7; 7 bases align to TRBD1. The receptor was derived from a woman aged 25 to 39 who had recovered from COVID-19. Sequencing was carried out using PBMCs or T cells enriched from blood (not recorded which). CDR3 sequence reads: CASSRDRYEQYF. CDR3 in DNA: TGTGCCAGCAGTAGGGACAGATACGAGCAGTACTTC. The full variable domain, completed using reference TRBV2 and TRBJ2-7, is EPEVTQTPSHQVTQMGQEVILRCVPISNHLYFYWYRQILGQKVEFLVSFYNNEISEKSEIFDDQFSVERPDGSNFTLKIRSTKLEDSAMYFCASSRDRYEQYFGPGTRLTVT.